A selection of T cell receptor beta chains follows, all from one sample in a study of radiation and T cells in renal cell carcinoma. The protocol was immunoSEQ multiplex PCR, while the TCRdb copy is restricted to in-frame clones and leaves out a portion. The sample includes about 24,000 clones, roughly 64% of them seen just once. The specimen was tumor tissue, collected from a patient whose treatment was nephrectomy without radiotherapy. These receptor sequences come from a man in his forties with renal cell carcinoma. The CDR3 runs from the conserved cysteine through the conserved F or W. Each record gives: D gene, J gene, V gene, clone size, CDR3 protein, CDR3 DNA. A D gene is named only where the DNA matches it firmly. Size tells how often a clone was seen (once, few, many) or the class of an expanded clone, and some rows leave it out.

d_call: .; j_call: TRBJ1-2; v_call: TRBV28; clone_size: once; cdr3_aa: CASSFGASYGYTF; cdr3_nt: TGTGCCAGCAGTTTTGGGGCCTCCTATGGCTACACCTTC
d_call: TRBD2; j_call: TRBJ2-1; v_call: TRBV9; clone_size: few; cdr3_aa: CASSVAGENYNEQFF; cdr3_nt: TGTGCCAGCAGCGTGGCGGGGGAAAACTACAATGAGCAGTTCTTC
d_call: TRBD1; j_call: TRBJ1-6; v_call: TRBV19; clone_size: few; cdr3_aa: CASRGQRESPLHF; cdr3_nt: TGTGCCAGTCGGGGACAGAGAGAATCACCCCTCCACTTT
d_call: .; j_call: TRBJ1-4; v_call: TRBV6-1; clone_size: .; cdr3_aa: CASSELDSEKLFF; cdr3_nt: TGTGCCAGCAGTGAATTGGACAGCGAAAAACTGTTTTTT
d_call: TRBD1; j_call: TRBJ1-1; v_call: TRBV7-9; clone_size: .; cdr3_aa: CASSSGTGKRTEAFF; cdr3_nt: TGTGCCAGCAGCTCCGGGACAGGGAAGAGGACTGAAGCTTTCTTT
d_call: .; j_call: TRBJ2-7; v_call: TRBV28; clone_size: few; cdr3_aa: CASSQQISGSYEQYF; cdr3_nt: TGTGCCAGCAGTCAACAGATTTCTGGCTCCTACGAGCAGTACTTC
d_call: .; j_call: TRBJ1-2; v_call: TRBV6-1; clone_size: .; cdr3_aa: CASSDRESYGYTF; cdr3_nt: TGTGCCAGCAGTGACAGGGAGAGCTATGGCTACACCTTC
d_call: TRBD2; j_call: TRBJ2-3; v_call: TRBV27; clone_size: .; cdr3_aa: CASSIQRLAGVVDTQYF; cdr3_nt: TGTGCCAGCAGTATACAAAGACTAGCGGGGGTTGTAGATACGCAGTATTTT
d_call: .; j_call: TRBJ1-5; v_call: TRBV28; clone_size: .; cdr3_aa: CASSLSGNQPQHF; cdr3_nt: TGTGCCAGCAGTTTATCGGGCAATCAGCCCCAGCATTTT
d_call: TRBD2; j_call: TRBJ2-1; v_call: TRBV6-4; clone_size: .; cdr3_aa: CASSPSGRNEQFF; cdr3_nt: TGTGCCAGCAGTCCCAGCGGGAGAAATGAGCAGTTCTTC
d_call: TRBD1; j_call: TRBJ1-2; v_call: TRBV6-1; clone_size: .; cdr3_aa: CASSDDWTGNYGYTF; cdr3_nt: TGTGCCAGCAGTGACGACTGGACAGGGAACTATGGCTACACCTTC
d_call: .; j_call: TRBJ1-5; v_call: TRBV6-1; clone_size: once; cdr3_aa: CASSERSSQNQPQHF; cdr3_nt: TGTGCCAGCAGTGAAAGGTCTTCCCAGAATCAGCCCCAGCATTTT
d_call: .; j_call: TRBJ1-1; v_call: TRBV7-2; clone_size: once; cdr3_aa: CASSLEGNTEAFF; cdr3_nt: TGTGCCAGCAGCTTAGAGGGCAACACTGAAGCTTTCTTT
d_call: .; j_call: TRBJ2-1; v_call: TRBV9; clone_size: .; cdr3_aa: CASSPDSNEQFF; cdr3_nt: TGTGCCAGCAGCCCCGACAGCAATGAGCAGTTCTTC
d_call: .; j_call: TRBJ2-7; v_call: TRBV23-1; clone_size: .; cdr3_aa: CASSQKDREQYF; cdr3_nt: TGCGCCAGCAGTCAAAAAGACAGGGAGCAGTACTTC
d_call: .; j_call: TRBJ2-5; v_call: TRBV7-2; clone_size: .; cdr3_aa: CASRGLAETQYF; cdr3_nt: TGTGCCAGCAGGGGCCTGGCAGAGACCCAGTACTTC
d_call: TRBD1; j_call: TRBJ1-5; v_call: TRBV6-5; clone_size: few; cdr3_aa: CASSRGQVNQPQHF; cdr3_nt: TGTGCCAGCAGCCGTGGACAGGTTAATCAGCCCCAGCATTTT
d_call: TRBD1; j_call: TRBJ1-5; v_call: TRBV5-8; clone_size: .; cdr3_aa: CASSFKRRAGGPQYNQPQHF; cdr3_nt: TGTGCCAGCAGCTTCAAGCGTCGGGCAGGGGGTCCCCAATACAATCAGCCCCAGCATTTT
d_call: TRBD2; j_call: TRBJ2-3; v_call: TRBV6-5; clone_size: few; cdr3_aa: CASRLAGADTQYF; cdr3_nt: TGTGCCAGCAGATTAGCGGGGGCGGATACGCAGTATTTT
d_call: TRBD1; j_call: TRBJ1-2; v_call: TRBV28; clone_size: .; cdr3_aa: CASSPTTGGAGGYTF; cdr3_nt: TGTGCCAGCAGCCCAACGACAGGGGGCGCGGGGGGCTACACCTTC
d_call: .; j_call: TRBJ1-5; v_call: TRBV4-3; clone_size: few; cdr3_aa: CASSQDTHQPQHF; cdr3_nt: TGCGCCAGCAGCCAAGACACCCATCAGCCCCAGCATTTT
d_call: TRBD1; j_call: TRBJ1-4; v_call: TRBV4-3; clone_size: .; cdr3_aa: CASSQGQGGEKLFF; cdr3_nt: TGCGCCAGCAGCCAAGGACAGGGTGGGGAAAAACTGTTTTTT
d_call: TRBD1; j_call: TRBJ1-1; v_call: TRBV6-1; clone_size: .; cdr3_aa: CASSWTGPNTEAFF; cdr3_nt: TGTGCCAGCAGTTGGACAGGGCCTAACACTGAAGCTTTCTTT
d_call: .; j_call: TRBJ2-7; v_call: TRBV5-4; clone_size: .; cdr3_aa: CASSLAGLSSYEQYF; cdr3_nt: TGTGCCAGCAGCTTGGCCGGGCTCAGCTCCTACGAGCAGTACTTC
d_call: .; j_call: TRBJ1-2; v_call: TRBV13; clone_size: .; cdr3_aa: CASSFTRGGNYGYTF; cdr3_nt: TGTGCCAGCAGTTTTACGAGGGGAGGGAACTATGGCTACACCTTC
d_call: .; j_call: TRBJ1-5; v_call: TRBV27; clone_size: .; cdr3_aa: CASSQRGDQPQHF; cdr3_nt: TGTGCCAGCAGCCAGCGGGGGGATCAGCCCCAGCATTTT
d_call: .; j_call: TRBJ2-4; v_call: TRBV2; clone_size: .; cdr3_aa: CASSEAGSKYF; cdr3_nt: TGTGCCAGCAGTGAGGCAGGTTCTAAGTACTTC
d_call: .; j_call: TRBJ1-1; v_call: TRBV6-5; clone_size: .; cdr3_aa: CASSYYHPGMGTEAFF; cdr3_nt: TGTGCCAGCAGTTACTACCATCCAGGGATGGGCACTGAAGCTTTCTTT
d_call: .; j_call: TRBJ1-2; v_call: TRBV5-4; clone_size: once; cdr3_aa: CASSLATSGYTF; cdr3_nt: TGTGCCAGCAGCTTGGCCACGAGCGGCTACACCTTC
d_call: .; j_call: TRBJ2-7; v_call: TRBV5-1; clone_size: .; cdr3_aa: CASSSDGGYEQYF; cdr3_nt: TGCGCCAGCAGCTCCGATGGGGGCTACGAGCAGTACTTC
d_call: .; j_call: TRBJ1-1; v_call: TRBV6-5; clone_size: .; cdr3_aa: CASSYRVNTEAFF; cdr3_nt: TGTGCCAGCAGTTACAGAGTGAACACTGAAGCTTTCTTT
d_call: TRBD2; j_call: TRBJ2-1; v_call: TRBV2; clone_size: .; cdr3_aa: CASRPSGGLSSYNEQFF; cdr3_nt: TGTGCCAGCAGGCCTAGCGGGGGGTTAAGCTCCTACAATGAGCAGTTCTTC
d_call: .; j_call: TRBJ1-4; v_call: TRBV30; clone_size: medium-sized; cdr3_aa: CAWSWSHEKLFF; cdr3_nt: TGTGCCTGGAGTTGGTCACATGAAAAACTGTTTTTT
d_call: TRBD2; j_call: TRBJ2-1; v_call: TRBV11-2; clone_size: .; cdr3_aa: CASSLEASGTYNEQFF; cdr3_nt: TGTGCCAGCAGCTTAGAGGCTAGCGGGACCTACAATGAGCAGTTCTTC
d_call: TRBD1; j_call: TRBJ1-1; v_call: TRBV7-9; clone_size: .; cdr3_aa: CASSLPGQVGVAFF; cdr3_nt: TGTGCCAGCAGCTTACCGGGACAGGTAGGGGTAGCTTTCTTT
d_call: TRBD2; j_call: TRBJ2-5; v_call: TRBV28; clone_size: .; cdr3_aa: CASRGGWIQETQYF; cdr3_nt: TGTGCCAGCAGGGGGGGGTGGATCCAAGAGACCCAGTACTTC
d_call: .; j_call: TRBJ2-7; v_call: TRBV28; clone_size: .; cdr3_aa: CASSLANNYEQYF; cdr3_nt: TGTGCCAGCAGTTTAGCGAATAACTACGAGCAGTACTTC
d_call: .; j_call: TRBJ2-1; v_call: TRBV9; clone_size: .; cdr3_aa: CASSVKTSSYNEQFF; cdr3_nt: TGTGCCAGCAGCGTTAAAACTAGCAGCTACAATGAGCAGTTCTTC
d_call: TRBD1; j_call: TRBJ1-2; v_call: TRBV28; clone_size: .; cdr3_aa: CASSASGTGTRLYGYTF; cdr3_nt: TGTGCCAGCAGTGCTTCCGGGACAGGGACGAGATTATATGGCTACACCTTC
d_call: TRBD2; j_call: TRBJ2-7; v_call: TRBV9; clone_size: few; cdr3_aa: CASSVAGTSDYEQYF; cdr3_nt: TGTGCCAGCAGCGTCGCCGGGACTAGCGACTACGAGCAGTACTTC
d_call: .; j_call: TRBJ1-4; v_call: TRBV29-1; clone_size: .; cdr3_aa: CSVRGAREKLFF; cdr3_nt: TGCAGCGTACGAGGGGCAAGGGAAAAACTGTTTTTT
d_call: TRBD1; j_call: TRBJ2-1; v_call: TRBV28; clone_size: .; cdr3_aa: CASREGQGAYEQFF; cdr3_nt: TGTGCCAGCAGGGAGGGACAGGGGGCTTATGAGCAGTTCTTC
d_call: .; j_call: TRBJ1-2; v_call: TRBV6-5; clone_size: .; cdr3_aa: CASMGDRGYGYTF; cdr3_nt: TGTGCCAGCATGGGGGATCGGGGCTATGGCTACACCTTC
d_call: .; j_call: TRBJ2-3; v_call: TRBV19; clone_size: .; cdr3_aa: CASRRGAGTDTQYF; cdr3_nt: TGTGCCAGTAGAAGGGGCGCAGGCACAGATACGCAGTATTTT
d_call: .; j_call: TRBJ2-3; v_call: TRBV6-5; clone_size: .; cdr3_aa: CASTMGGAGKDTQYF; cdr3_nt: TGTGCCAGCACTATGGGGGGGGCGGGGAAAGATACGCAGTATTTT
d_call: .; j_call: TRBJ1-1; v_call: TRBV6-5; clone_size: .; cdr3_aa: CASSYTGGGTEAFF; cdr3_nt: TGTGCCAGCAGTTACACCGGGGGGGGCACTGAAGCTTTCTTT
d_call: TRBD1; j_call: TRBJ2-2; v_call: TRBV27; clone_size: few; cdr3_aa: CASSRTGGTGELFF; cdr3_nt: TGTGCCAGCAGTAGGACAGGGGGCACCGGGGAGCTGTTTTTT
d_call: .; j_call: TRBJ1-1; v_call: TRBV6-5; clone_size: few; cdr3_aa: CASSYRGLGTEAFF; cdr3_nt: TGTGCCAGCAGTTACAGGGGTCTCGGCACTGAAGCTTTCTTT
d_call: TRBD2; j_call: TRBJ2-7; v_call: TRBV7-8; clone_size: .; cdr3_aa: CASSLGGLAGRSYEQYF; cdr3_nt: TGTGCCAGCAGCTTAGGGGGACTAGCGGGACGTTCCTACGAGCAGTACTTC
d_call: .; j_call: TRBJ2-3; v_call: TRBV19; clone_size: .; cdr3_aa: CASSMRDRGTDTQYF; cdr3_nt: TGTGCCAGTAGTATGAGGGATAGGGGCACAGATACGCAGTATTTT
d_call: .; j_call: TRBJ2-7; v_call: TRBV6-4; clone_size: .; cdr3_aa: CASSERTLGLTSYEQYF; cdr3_nt: TGTGCCAGCAGTGAGCGGACCCTCGGTTTAACCTCCTACGAGCAGTACTTC
d_call: TRBD2; j_call: TRBJ2-5; v_call: TRBV10-1; clone_size: .; cdr3_aa: CASKGLAGETQYF; cdr3_nt: TGCGCCAGCAAGGGACTAGCGGGGGAGACCCAGTACTTC
d_call: .; j_call: TRBJ1-4; v_call: TRBV19; clone_size: .; cdr3_aa: CASNYQADSNEKLFF; cdr3_nt: TGTGCCAGTAACTACCAAGCGGACAGTAATGAAAAACTGTTTTTT
d_call: .; j_call: TRBJ1-1; v_call: TRBV29-1; clone_size: few; cdr3_aa: CSVEGNAEAFF; cdr3_nt: TGCAGCGTTGAAGGGAACGCTGAAGCTTTCTTT
d_call: .; j_call: TRBJ2-5; v_call: TRBV5-1; clone_size: .; cdr3_aa: CASSFSGLEETQYF; cdr3_nt: TGCGCCAGCAGCTTCAGCGGGTTGGAAGAGACCCAGTACTTC
d_call: .; j_call: TRBJ1-2; v_call: TRBV14; clone_size: .; cdr3_aa: CASSPQSFNYGYTF; cdr3_nt: TGTGCCAGCAGCCCACAGAGCTTTAACTATGGCTACACCTTC
d_call: .; j_call: TRBJ1-4; v_call: TRBV9; clone_size: once; cdr3_aa: CASSADNEKLFF; cdr3_nt: TGTGCCAGCAGCGCCGACAATGAAAAACTGTTTTTT
d_call: .; j_call: TRBJ1-1; v_call: TRBV15; clone_size: .; cdr3_aa: CATSRDDKGGTEAFF; cdr3_nt: TGTGCCACCAGCAGAGATGATAAGGGGGGGACTGAAGCTTTCTTT
d_call: TRBD1; j_call: TRBJ1-2; v_call: TRBV7-8; clone_size: few; cdr3_aa: CASSMLRDRGYTF; cdr3_nt: TGTGCCAGCAGCATGCTCCGGGACAGGGGCTACACCTTC